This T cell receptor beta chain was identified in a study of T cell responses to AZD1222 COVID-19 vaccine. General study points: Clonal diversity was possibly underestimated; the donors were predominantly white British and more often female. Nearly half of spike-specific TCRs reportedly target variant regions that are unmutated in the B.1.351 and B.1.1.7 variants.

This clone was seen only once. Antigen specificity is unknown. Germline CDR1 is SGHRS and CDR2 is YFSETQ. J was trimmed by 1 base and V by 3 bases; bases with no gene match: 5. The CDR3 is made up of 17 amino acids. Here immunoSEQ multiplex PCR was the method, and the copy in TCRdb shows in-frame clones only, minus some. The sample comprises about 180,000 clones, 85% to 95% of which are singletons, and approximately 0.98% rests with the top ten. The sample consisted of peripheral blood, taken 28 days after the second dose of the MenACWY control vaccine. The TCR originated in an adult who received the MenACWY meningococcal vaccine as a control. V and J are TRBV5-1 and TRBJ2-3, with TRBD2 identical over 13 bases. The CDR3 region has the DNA TGCGCCAGCAGCTCACTAGCGGGGGGGCCCGGCACAGATACGCAGTATTTT. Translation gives CASSSLAGGPGTDTQYF.